Each of the 16 T cell receptor beta chains below was sequenced from the same sample in a study of T cell changes during pregnancy in multiple sclerosis. TCRdb keeps only in-frame clones here, not all; method: immunoSEQ multiplex PCR. The table shows 36,000 or so clones, with around 91% occurring only once. Here the sequenced sample was CD8+ T cells from peripheral blood mononuclear cells, taken in the third trimester of pregnancy. These TCRs come from a female donor with multiple sclerosis, enrolled in a pregnancy study.

V and J are TRBV18 and TRBJ1-2; D perhaps matches TRBD1 (5 bases). The germline CDR1 and CDR2 sequences are KGHSH and LQKENI. V was trimmed by 4 bases and J by 6 bases, leaving 12 bases between them. This CDR3 is built from 13 residues. CDR3: CASSLTDSDGYTF. The CDR3 bases are TGTGCCAGCTCACTAACCGACAGCGATGGCTACACCTTC.

The genes are TRBV4-2 and TRBJ2-7; 12 nucleotides match TRBD2. Germline V gene sequence: CDR1 LGHNA, CDR2 YNFKEQ. This CDR3 region has 15 residues. Trimming removed 4 bases from V and 2 bases from J; junction bases left unmatched: 3. The chain's CDR3 is CASSPGLAGTYEQYF. DNA of the CDR3: TGTGCCAGCAGCCCAGGACTAGCGGGGACCTACGAGCAGTACTTC.

The genes are TRBV6-6 and TRBJ1-1; possible D gene TRBD1, 5 bases. The CDR3 is 16 residues long. Trimming removed 0 bases at V and 5 bases at J, with 16 bases between. The germline CDR1 and CDR2 sequences are MNHNY and SVGAGI (reference sequence). CDR3 loop: CASSYSRGRRITEAFF. The CDR3 bases are TGTGCCAGCAGTTACTCAAGGGGAAGGCGGATTACTGAAGCTTTCTTT.

The chain carries TRBV27 and TRBJ1-1, with 8 bases identical to TRBD1. The CDR3 extends over 15 amino acids. V lost 5 bases to trimming and J lost 0 bases; unmatched junction nucleotides: 5. Germline V gene data show CDR1 as MNHEY and CDR2 as SMNVEV (reference sequence). CDR3 in amino acids: CASSVGQGLNTEAFF. CDR3 DNA: TGTGCCAGCAGTGTTGGACAGGGATTGAACACTGAAGCTTTCTTT.

This clone is a singleton in its sample. This chain links TRBV6-6 with TRBJ1-2; 9 bases map to TRBD1. The germline CDR1 and CDR2 sequences are MNHNY and SVGAGI (reference sequence). The V and J ends lost 2 bases and 6 bases, in that order; junction bases with no gene match: 7. There are 15 residues in the CDR3. The CDR3 protein is CASSYLQGANNGYTF. The CDR3 DNA follows: TGTGCCAGCAGTTACCTACAGGGGGCGAACAATGGCTACACCTTC.

The chain uses TRBV11-2 and TRBJ2-7, with 9 bases fitting TRBD2. V lost 0 bases to trimming and J lost 2 bases; unmatched junction nucleotides: 2. This CDR3 is 15 amino acids long. CDR1 and CDR2 from the germline V gene are SGHAT and FQNNGV. The CDR3 is CASSLEASGTYEQYF. DNA of the CDR3: TGTGCCAGCAGCTTAGAGGCTAGCGGGACCTACGAGCAGTACTTC.

This rearrangement joins TRBV9 to TRBJ2-5; TRBD2 agrees at 10 bases. CDR1 is SGDLS and CDR2 is YYNGEE in the germline V gene. CDR3 length: 15 residues. The V and J ends lost 0 bases and 5 bases, in that order; junction bases with no gene match: 4. CDR3 residues: CASSVGLAGGETQYF. CDR3 sequence (DNA): TGTGCCAGCAGCGTAGGACTAGCGGGCGGGGAGACCCAGTACTTC.

The V call is TRBV19, the J call TRBJ2-1; 10 nucleotides align to TRBD2. There are 13 residues in the CDR3. Germline V gene lookup returns CDR1 LNHDA and CDR2 SQIVND (reference sequence). With 8 bases clipped from V and 7 bases from J, the junction kept 5 bases outside the gene matches. CDR3 nucleotide sequence: TGTGCCAGTGGGACTAGCGTTGGGAATGAGCAGTTCTTC. This gives the protein CASGTSVGNEQFF. Full variable domain (missing parts from reference TRBV19 and TRBJ2-1): DGGITQSPKYLFRKEGQNVTLSCEQNLNHDAMYWYRQDPGQGLRLIYYSQIVNDFQKGDIAEGYSVSREKKESFPLTVTSAQKNPTAFYLCASGTSVGNEQFFGPGTRLTVL.

This clone is medium-sized by share. V and J are TRBV25-1 and TRBJ2-1; TRBD2 is a possible D gene (5 bases). Germline-derived CDR1 and CDR2 are MGHDK and SYGVNS. Trimming left V 4 bases short and J 3 bases short, with 10 bases between. The CDR3 totals 14 residues. The DNA of the CDR3 is TGTGCCAGCAGTGTCAACGGGGACTACAATGAGCAGTTCTTC. Translated: CASSVNGDYNEQFF.

The chain is built from TRBV18 and TRBJ2-7, with TRBD1 matching over 8 bases. Germline V gene sequence: CDR1 KGHSH, CDR2 LQKENI. The CDR3 is 16 amino acids. With V trimmed by 3 bases and J by 2 bases, 9 bases remained unmatched. The CDR3 is CASSPGQAKGPYEQYF. CDR3 sequence (DNA): TGTGCCAGCTCACCGGGACAGGCGAAGGGACCCTACGAGCAGTACTTC.

The CDR3 protein is CAIRGTVDGYTF. The CDR3 nucleotides read TGTGCCATCAGAGGGACAGTGGATGGCTACACCTTC. The chain couples TRBV10-3 to TRBJ1-2; 7 bases match TRBD1. The germline gives CDR1 ENHRY, CDR2 SYGVKD. The CDR3 is 12 amino acids. Unmatched junction bases numbered 4, after V lost 6 bases and J lost 6 bases.

This rearrangement joins TRBV9 to TRBJ2-7, with TRBD2 matching over 12 bases. Germline V gene sequence: CDR1 SGDLS, CDR2 YYNGEE. CDR3 length: 18 residues. V was clipped by 2 bases and J by 3 bases; unmatched bases: 12. The CDR3 here is CASSVGGLAGFKGYEQYF. CDR3 nucleotides: TGTGCCAGCAGCGTTGGGGGACTAGCGGGTTTTAAAGGCTACGAGCAGTACTTC.

This chain connects TRBV7-8 to TRBJ2-3; D unresolved. CDR3 length: 18 amino acids. Deletions cut 1 base from V and 2 bases from J, with 19 bases between. Germline V gene lookup returns CDR1 SGHVS and CDR2 FQNEAQ. CDR3: CASSLGSAAATTTDTQYF. In DNA form, the CDR3 reads TGTGCCAGCAGCTTAGGATCCGCCGCGGCCACCACCACAGATACGCAGTATTTT.

The chain links TRBV19 to TRBJ1-1; TRBD1 matches at 9 bases. This CDR3 spans 13 amino acids. V lost 3 bases, J lost 6 bases, and 2 bases stayed unmatched. Germline CDR1 reads LNHDA; CDR2 reads SQIVND (reference sequence). CDR3 in amino acids: CASSMGQGAEAFF. The CDR3 nucleotides are TGTGCCAGTAGTATGGGACAGGGAGCTGAAGCTTTCTTT.

V and J are TRBV13 and TRBJ2-2; 7 bases map to TRBD2. V lost 0 bases and J lost 6; bases outside the gene matches: 4. CDR1 is PRHDT and CDR2 is FYEKMQ in the germline V gene (reference sequence). This CDR3 is 15 amino acids long. The CDR3 DNA reads as TGTGCCAGCAGCTTAGGAATTGGACTAGCCGGGGAGCTGTTTTTT. Protein product: CASSLGIGLAGELFF.

The chain uses TRBV4-1 and TRBJ2-1; D is perhaps TRBD1 (6 bases). CDR3 size: 13 residues. Germline V gene sequence: CDR1 MGHRA, CDR2 YSYEKL. Trimming removed 0 bases from V and 9 bases from J, with 9 bases in between. The CDR3 nucleotides read TGCGCCAGCAGCCAAGAGGGGGCCGTTGAGCAGTTCTTC. Residues: CASSQEGAVEQFF.